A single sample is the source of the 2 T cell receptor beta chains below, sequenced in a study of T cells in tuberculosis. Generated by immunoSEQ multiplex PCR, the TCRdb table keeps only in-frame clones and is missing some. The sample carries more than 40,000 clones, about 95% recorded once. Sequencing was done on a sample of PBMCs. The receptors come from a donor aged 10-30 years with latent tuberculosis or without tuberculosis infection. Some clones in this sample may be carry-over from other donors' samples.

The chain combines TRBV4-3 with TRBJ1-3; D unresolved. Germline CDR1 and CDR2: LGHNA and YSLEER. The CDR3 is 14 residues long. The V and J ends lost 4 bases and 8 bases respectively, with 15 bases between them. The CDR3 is CASSRGGYLDTIYF. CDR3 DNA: TGCGCCAGCAGCCGAGGAGGGTACTTGGACACCATATATTTT.

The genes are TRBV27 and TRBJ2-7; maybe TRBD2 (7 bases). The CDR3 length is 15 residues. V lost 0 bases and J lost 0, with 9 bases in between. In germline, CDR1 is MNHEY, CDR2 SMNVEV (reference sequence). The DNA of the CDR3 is TGTGCCAGCAGTTTATCCGGGGGGCCCTCCTACGAGCAGTACTTC. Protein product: CASSLSGGPSYEQYF.